The source of this T cell receptor (beta chain) is a study of tumor-infiltrating lymphocytes in primary liver carcinoma. Study in general: These were node-negative, non-metastatic T1-T3 tumors of roughly 4.2 to 11 cm. Study outcomes and limitations: Overlap in tumor-adjacent and tumor-blood pairs fell below that of tumor region pairs. Tumors and blood were compared for top-250-clone fraction, and tumors had the significantly higher value (p = 0.039).

In this sample, this clonotype turned up once. The antigen remains undetermined. A junction boundary mismatches the germline segment, possibly from a read error. The CDR3 runs to 15 residues. Germline lookup yields CDR1 SGHRS and CDR2 YFSETQ. The source material, 20-30 mg of unsorted bulk tissue, was used to co-extract RNA and DNA. The patients had histopathologically diagnosed primary liver carcinoma, and their disease was treated by surgical resection. From around 530 ng of total RNA, TCR beta-specific cDNA was reverse-transcribed using a constant-region primer. What produced the TCR beta libraries was three nested multiplex PCR rounds using slightly modified ARM-PCR. Rounds one and two of PCR, each of about 10 cycles, were primed with TRBV1-TRBV30 forward primers and a C-beta reverse primer. From the multiplex PCR reads, TCRdb called clonotypes with MiXCR, one entry per CDR3 protein. This table holds around 99,000 distinct CDR3 sequences, about 70% found once.

The chain links TRBV5-1 to TRBJ2-1; D is possibly TRBD2 (5 bases). Sequenced material: tumor-adjacent normal liver tissue. The source of this sequence is a man aged 40-49 years with primary liver carcinoma and hepatitis B virus infection. CDR3 sequence (DNA): TGTGCCAGCAGCTTGGCGCCCGAAGCGGTCAATGAGCAGTTCTTC. Its translation: CASSLAPEAVNEQFF.